The 20 T cell receptor beta chains below were found in one sample sequenced in a study of blood T cell repertoires in COVID-19. TCRdb's table, derived via immunoSEQ multiplex PCR, lists solely in-frame clones and lacks some. Counted here are about 170,000 clones, around 83% occurring once; the ten biggest clones make up less than 4.5%. Sequencing was carried out using PBMCs or T cells enriched from blood (not recorded which). The receptors here all came from a woman aged 45-65 years in a cohort exposed to, infected with or recovered from COVID-19 (not recorded which).

CDR3: CASSTGTGIFYYGYTF. CDR3 coding DNA: TGTGCCAGTAGTACCGGGACAGGGATTTTTTACTATGGCTACACCTTC. The chain couples TRBV19 to TRBJ1-2; 9 bases match TRBD1. J lost 3 bases, V lost 4 bases, and 9 bases had no gene match. CDR1 is LNHDA, CDR2 SQIVND, per germline (reference sequence). CDR3 length equals 16 residues.

V usage is TRBV11-3 and J usage is TRBJ1-5, with a possible D match to TRBD1 (6 bases). In germline, CDR1 is SGHNT, CDR2 YENEEA. The V gene lost 6 bases and the J gene lost 5 bases, with 8 bases spanning the gap. This CDR3 comprises 12 residues. The CDR3 is CASSYRDQPQHF. The CDR3 region has the DNA TGTGCCAGCAGTTACAGGGATCAGCCCCAGCATTTT.

The chain uses TRBV5-5 and TRBJ1-4; no firm D call. Per germline, CDR1 SGHKS and CDR2 YYEKEE (reference sequence). Trimming removed 5 bases at V and 5 bases at J, with 16 bases between. The CDR3 spans 15 residues. CDR3 nucleotides: TGTGCCAGCAGTGGGAGCTGGGCGACGAATGAAAAACTGTTTTTT. Residues: CASSGSWATNEKLFF.

V usage is TRBV28 and J usage is TRBJ2-3; D is ambiguous. V was shortened by 5 bases and J by 0 bases, with 12 bases between the two germline ends. Germline V gives CDR1 MDHEN, CDR2 SYDVKM. The CDR3 is 15 residues long. CDR3 region: CASSKERPSTDTQYF. The CDR3 nucleotides are TGTGCCAGCAGTAAAGAGCGCCCTAGCACAGATACGCAGTATTTT.

This rearrangement joins TRBV30 to TRBJ2-1, with 10 bases lining up with TRBD1. V lost 2 bases to trimming and J lost 7 bases; unmatched junction nucleotides: 17. Germline V gene sequence: CDR1 GTSNPN, CDR2 SVGIG (reference sequence). The CDR3 totals 18 residues. CDR3 DNA sequence: TGTGCCTGGAGTCGACAGGGGGCCCGCCTATACCTCTTTAATGAGCAGTTCTTC. Protein product: CAWSRQGARLYLFNEQFF.

The V and J genes are TRBV4-2 and TRBJ1-5; 7 nucleotides agree with TRBD1. The V gene end was trimmed by 1 base and the J gene end by 6 bases; junction bases not matched to a gene: 9. Germline-derived CDR1 and CDR2 are LGHNA and YNFKEQ. This CDR3 region has 16 residues. CDR3 region: CASSQVLGGMGQPQHF. The CDR3, as DNA: TGTGCCAGCAGCCAAGTACTAGGGGGCATGGGTCAGCCCCAGCATTTT.

This clone occurred once. The chain links TRBV11-3 to TRBJ2-1, with D possibly matching TRBD2 (6 bases). Germline values: CDR1 SGHNT, CDR2 YENEEA. Trimming took 0 bases from V and 8 from J, leaving 8 bases between them. The CDR3 loop spans 13 amino acids. CDR3 region: CASSLEEGHEQFF. The CDR3, as DNA: TGTGCCAGCAGCTTAGAGGAGGGCCATGAGCAGTTCTTC.

This clone came up once. The CDR3 region has the DNA TGTGCCATCAGTTTTTCGAGTGCGGAGACCTACGAGCAGTACTTC. It yields the protein CAISFSSAETYEQYF. V and J are TRBV10-3 and TRBJ2-7; D gene uncertain. CDR3 length equals 15 residues. V gave up 5 bases and J gave up 2 bases, with 16 bases separating them. Germline V gene data show CDR1 as ENHRY and CDR2 as SYGVKD.

The chain recombines TRBV14 with TRBJ2-5; 9 nucleotides agree with TRBD2. The V gene's germline CDR1 is SGHDN and CDR2 FVKESK. This CDR3 is 14 amino acids long. The ends lost 2 bases at V and 3 bases at J; junction bases unmatched: 1. This chain's CDR3 is CASSQRGREETQYF. The CDR3 DNA reads TGTGCCAGCAGCCAACGCGGGAGGGAAGAGACCCAGTACTTC. Full variable domain (outside the CDR3, taken from reference TRBV14 and TRBJ2-5): EAGVTQFPSHSVIEKGQTVTLRCDPISGHDNLYWYRRVMGKEIKFLLHFVKESKQDESGMPNNRFLAERTGGTYSTLKVQPAELEDSGVYFCASSQRGREETQYFGPGTRLLVL.

This clone was seen once. The J gene is TRBJ2-4, the V gene TRBV5-1, with D tentatively TRBD1 (5 bases). The germline V gene has CDR1 SGHRS and CDR2 YFSETQ. The germline V and J ends were trimmed by 5 bases and 9 bases, with 12 bases remaining between them. The CDR3 length is 12 residues. The CDR3 reads CASSFDSAIQYF. The CDR3 DNA is TGCGCCAGCAGTTTTGACAGCGCCATTCAGTACTTC.

In DNA form, the CDR3 reads TGTGCCTGGAGTGTAAACAGTTACTATGGCTACACCTTC. Translated: CAWSVNSYYGYTF. V usage is TRBV30 and J usage is TRBJ1-2; D gene ambiguous. The germline CDR1 and CDR2 sequences are GTSNPN and SVGIG (reference sequence). V was trimmed by 0 bases and J by 3 bases, leaving 8 bases between them. The CDR3 runs 13 residues.

This chain joins TRBV5-1 and TRBJ1-3; D not resolved. Trimming took off 3 bases at V and 4 bases at J, with 11 bases between the two ends. The V gene's germline CDR1 is SGHRS and CDR2 YFSETQ. The CDR3 sequence is 14 residues long. The CDR3 DNA reads as TGCGCCAGCAGCTCCAGAGCGTCCGGAAACACCATATATTTT. Translating it yields CASSSRASGNTIYF.

This chain joins TRBV18 and TRBJ2-3; D may be TRBD2 (6 bases). CDR3 size: 13 residues. V was cut by 3 bases and J by 4 bases, with 8 bases left in between. In germline, CDR1 is KGHSH, CDR2 LQKENI. CDR3 residues: CASSPGGPDTQYF. The CDR3, as DNA: TGTGCCAGCTCACCGGGAGGTCCAGATACGCAGTATTTT.

The V and J genes are TRBV6-1 and TRBJ1-2, with 7 bases that match TRBD1. The germline gives CDR1 MNHNS, CDR2 SASEGT. Losses at the gene ends were 3 bases for V and 4 bases for J; bases not matched to a gene: 11. This CDR3 has 16 amino acids. The DNA of the CDR3 is TGTGCCAGCAGTGATAGGGGGCAGGGGCCAGTCTATGGCTACACCTTC. Translation gives CASSDRGQGPVYGYTF.

CDR3 loop: CASSPLTGVAFF. The CDR3 nucleotides read TGTGCCAGCTCACCTCTCACAGGGGTCGCTTTCTTT. The chain employs TRBV18 and TRBJ1-1; TRBD1 matches at 7 bases. CDR1 KGHSH and CDR2 LQKENI come from the germline V gene. V lost 3 bases to trimming and J lost 11 bases; unmatched junction nucleotides: 6. The CDR3 spans 12 residues.

The chain uses TRBV29-1 and TRBJ2-2; 7 nucleotides line up with TRBD1. The CDR3 sequence is 14 residues long. Looked up from germline, CDR1 is SQVTM and CDR2 is ANQGSEA. V was clipped by 5 bases and J by 3 bases; unmatched bases: 6. DNA of the CDR3: TGCAGCGTTATTACAGGGGTGGACACCGGGGAGCTGTTTTTT. Amino acids: CSVITGVDTGELFF.

CDR3 region: CASRSSLYEQYF. In DNA form, the CDR3 reads TGTGCCAGCCGTAGCTCCTTGTACGAGCAGTACTTC. The chain employs TRBV6-5 and TRBJ2-7; D is uncertain. Germline assignment: CDR1 MNHEY and CDR2 SVGAGI. Trimming cost V 8 bases and J 4 bases, with 12 bases left between them. This CDR3 has 12 residues.

The count of this clone is one. This chain links TRBV5-5 with TRBJ2-3, with D possibly matching TRBD1 (5 bases). Deletions cut 0 bases from V and 4 bases from J, with 12 bases between. The CDR3 loop spans 15 amino acids. Germline V gene data show CDR1 as SGHKS and CDR2 as YYEKEE (reference sequence). The CDR3 reads CASSLVGKGADTQYF. DNA for the CDR3: TGTGCCAGCAGCTTGGTGGGCAAAGGGGCAGATACGCAGTATTTT.

This clone was seen a single time. This sequence joins TRBV29-1 and TRBJ1-6; 7 nucleotides align to TRBD1. After removal of 6 bases from V and 5 bases from J, the junction contained 28 bases not matched to a gene. This CDR3 region has 21 residues. Germline CDR1 and CDR2: SQVTM and ANQGSEA. Written as DNA, the CDR3 is TGCAGCGTGGACTACAGGGGAGGCATGTTTGACCCACGATGGGATAATTCACCCCTCCACTTT. Translating it yields CSVDYRGGMFDPRWDNSPLHF.

The chain has TRBV5-1 and TRBJ1-6; D not certain. The CDR3 contains 15 residues. The germline V gene has CDR1 SGHRS and CDR2 YFSETQ. V was shortened by 4 bases and J by 5 bases, with 13 bases between the two germline ends. DNA of the CDR3: TGCGCCAGCAGCAACGGAGGACCGGATAATTCACCCCTCCACTTT. Its translation is CASSNGGPDNSPLHF.